This entry lists 15 T cell receptor beta chains sequenced from one sample in a study of a mutant IDH1 vaccine in newly diagnosed glioma. Sequencing used immunoSEQ multiplex PCR; TCRdb keeps in-frame clones, though not all of them. The profile shows about 56,000 clones, about 79% of them singletons. Their antigens remain unidentified. Time point given: week 47, end of study. Every vaccination contained 300 ug of the mutant IDH1 20-mer peptide and was paired with topical imiquimod. Sample: PBMCs, taken from a glioma patient whose treatment included an IDH1 peptide vaccine. All receptors come from a man aged 50-59 years with glioma.

This chain connects TRBV19 to TRBJ2-3; D could derive from TRBD1 or TRBD2 (6 bases each). Deletions cut 3 bases from V and 2 bases from J, with 15 bases between. Germline-derived CDR1 and CDR2 are LNHDA and SQIVND (reference sequence). This CDR3 is 16 amino acids long. The DNA of the CDR3 is TGTGCCAGTAGTATGGCGTGGGGGGCGCCCACAGATACGCAGTATTTT. Its translation is CASSMAWGAPTDTQYF.

The chain is built from TRBV5-4 and TRBJ1-2; D might be TRBD1 (5 bases). CDR1 is SGHNT, CDR2 YYREEE, per germline (reference sequence). This CDR3 has 15 residues. The germline V and J ends were trimmed by 1 base and 4 bases, with 14 bases remaining between them. CDR3 in amino acids: CASSLPSQGSYGYTF. In nucleotides, the CDR3 is TGTGCCAGCAGCTTGCCGTCTCAGGGAAGCTATGGCTACACCTTC.

V and J are TRBV9 and TRBJ2-4; unclear D gene. Trimming shortened V by 0 bases and J by 3 bases, and 7 bases separated the two germline ends. The CDR3 contains 14 residues. CDR1 is SGDLS and CDR2 is YYNGEE in the germline V gene. Here the CDR3 reads CASSVGASKNIQYF. For the CDR3, the DNA is TGTGCCAGCAGCGTAGGGGCGAGCAAAAACATTCAGTACTTC.

This rearrangement joins TRBV15 to TRBJ1-3, with D hard to call. The CDR3 contains 13 residues. V lost 1 base, J lost 2 bases, and 3 bases lay in between. CDR1 is LNHNV and CDR2 is YYDKDF in the germline V gene (reference sequence). The CDR3 loop is CATSRGPGNTIYF. The CDR3 coding sequence is TGTGCCACCAGCAGAGGACCTGGAAACACCATATATTTT.

This clone came up a few times. The gene calls are TRBV30 and TRBJ2-3; D not resolved. This CDR3 contains 13 residues. Germline lookup yields CDR1 GTSNPN and CDR2 SVGIG (reference sequence). Trimming cost V 1 base and J 4 bases, with 9 bases left between them. CDR3 region: CAWSGVVPDTQYF. The CDR3 DNA is TGTGCCTGGAGTGGGGTAGTACCAGATACGCAGTATTTT.

In this sample, this clone turned up once. Here the CDR3 reads CASSPRGTANEKLFF. CDR3 bases: TGCGCCAGCAGCCCGAGGGGGACTGCAAATGAAAAACTGTTTTTT. The chain combines TRBV5-1 with TRBJ1-4; the D gene is possibly TRBD1 (6 bases). The CDR3 is 15 amino acids. Trimming took off 4 bases at V and 5 bases at J, with 15 bases between the two ends. Germline CDR1 and CDR2: SGHRS and YFSETQ.

This clone was observed many times. The chain carries TRBV21-1 and TRBJ2-7; the table gives TRBD1 as D, unverified against the DNA. TRBV21-1 is a listed pseudogene. The CDR3 spans 15 residues. DNA of the CDR3: TGTGCCAGCAGCGCCCGACAGGGGTCGGCCTACGAGCAGTACTTC. Amino acids: CASSARQGSAYEQYF.

This chain links TRBV18 with TRBJ1-5; TRBD1 aligns across 9 bases. This CDR3 region has 14 residues. Germline V gene lookup returns CDR1 KGHSH and CDR2 LQKENI. J lost 6 bases, V lost 6 bases, and 6 bases had no gene match. CDR3: CASSSGTGSQPQHF. DNA of the CDR3: TGTGCCAGCTCTTCAGGGACAGGGAGTCAGCCCCAGCATTTT.

This chain uses TRBV4-1 with TRBJ2-7; TRBD1 is a possible D gene (6 bases). This CDR3 is 13 amino acids long. Between the trimmed V and J ends, which lost 0 bases and 4 bases, there was a span of 7 bases. Germline V lookup: CDR1 MGHRA, CDR2 YSYEKL. In nucleotides, the CDR3 is TGCGCCAGCAGCCAAGAAAGGGGGTACGAGCAGTACTTC. Translating gives CASSQERGYEQYF.

The chain is built from TRBV5-1 and TRBJ1-1; TRBD1 is a possible D gene (6 bases). Germline assignment: CDR1 SGHRS and CDR2 YFSETQ. The CDR3 runs to 16 residues. The V end lost 0 bases, the J end lost 0 bases, and 12 bases lay between the germline ends. The CDR3: CASSLAGAGMNTEAFF. CDR3 sequence (DNA): TGCGCCAGCAGCTTGGCAGGGGCGGGTATGAACACTGAAGCTTTCTTT. Drawing the rest from reference TRBV5-1 and TRBJ1-1, the complete variable domain is KAGVTQTPRYLIKTRGQQVTLSCSPISGHRSVSWYQQTPGQGLQFLFEYFSETQRNKGNFPGRFSGRQFSNSRSEMNVSTLELGDSALYLCASSLAGAGMNTEAFFGQGTRLTVV.

V gene TRBV7-2 combines with J gene TRBJ2-4, with 7 bases aligning to TRBD1. The CDR3 is 15 residues long. V shed 2 bases, J shed 9 bases, and the junction held 10 bases outside the gene matches. The germline gives CDR1 SGHTA, CDR2 FQGNSA. The CDR3 coding sequence is TGTGCCAGCAGCTTAAGGTCAAGGGGGCAGGGCATTCAGTACTTC. It encodes CASSLRSRGQGIQYF.

This sequence joins TRBV27 and TRBJ2-3; 13 bases are a match to TRBD2. The CDR3 has 15 amino acids. Trimming cost V 8 bases and J 6 bases; bases outside gene matches: 8. Germline CDR1 is MNHEY and CDR2 is SMNVEV (reference sequence). The CDR3 spells CASGQTSGGPDTQYF. The CDR3 nucleotides read TGTGCCAGCGGCCAGACTAGCGGGGGGCCGGATACGCAGTATTTT.

The chain has TRBV10-3 and TRBJ2-7; 9 nucleotides line up with TRBD1. CDR3 length equals 15 residues. V shed 7 bases and J 2 bases; nucleotides not matched to a gene: 9. Germline V lookup: CDR1 ENHRY, CDR2 SYGVKD. The CDR3 DNA reads TGTGCCATCACCACACCCGGGACAGGGACCTACGAGCAGTACTTC. As protein: CAITTPGTGTYEQYF.

The DNA of the CDR3 is TGTGCCTGGAGTGTCAGGTCCATAGCTTTCTTT. Its protein is CAWSVRSIAFF. This chain joins TRBV30 and TRBJ1-1; D is ambiguous. The CDR3 length is 11 residues. The germline V and J ends were trimmed by 0 bases and 10 bases, with 9 bases remaining between them. CDR1 GTSNPN and CDR2 SVGIG come from the germline V gene (reference sequence).

The chain has TRBV4-1 and TRBJ1-1, with D possibly matching TRBD1 (5 bases). V lost 1 base and J 0 bases, leaving 9 bases between the germline ends. The CDR3 is 15 residues long. From germline, CDR1 is MGHRA and CDR2 YSYEKL. The CDR3 protein is CASSQAPGMNTEAFF. DNA for the CDR3: TGCGCCAGCAGCCAAGCCCCAGGGATGAACACTGAAGCTTTCTTT.